The clone carrying this T cell receptor beta chain appeared a few times. The antigen is unknown. This sample was taken from a study of CD8 T cells in ankylosing spondylitis. Trimming left V 1 base short and J 6 bases short, with 7 bases between. The CDR3 loop spans 12 amino acids. Germline-derived CDR1 and CDR2 are LGHDT and YNNKEL (reference sequence). By quantitative 5'-RACE with molecular barcodes, the TCR beta libraries were made. Using its own MiXCR run on the 5' RACE reads, TCRdb lists one record per CDR3 protein. The sample has over 400,000 distinct CDR3 sequences, 26% seen once; the top ten hold 0.75% to 0.9%. Findings of the study overall: Ankylosing spondylitis blood seemed to carry a telltale TCR beta motif made of several highly homologous variants.

Sequencing was carried out using blood, either unsorted or a sorted T cell fraction (not recorded which). The gene calls are TRBV3-1 and TRBJ2-7; no reliable D call. The receptor was derived from a male donor with ankylosing spondylitis. CDR3: CASSQVPSEQYF. DNA for the CDR3: TGTGCCAGCAGCCAAGTCCCTAGCGAGCAGTACTTC.